This TCR beta chain derives from a study of blood T cell repertoires in COVID-19. As handled by the study authors: Counts of nucleated cells, estimated from reference gene primer amplification, were obtained. Repertoires were generated with immunoSEQ multiplex PCR, while TCRdb's copy carries only in-frame clones and drops some. The DNA was the basis for D and trimming; V, J and clone size are from that table. Of about 200,000 clones listed, around 85% are singletons. The germline gives CDR1 MNHNS, CDR2 SASEGT. The CDR3 spans 15 residues. The V end lost 1 base, the J end lost 0 bases, and 7 bases lay between the germline ends.

The clonotype originates from a woman between 70 and 85 years old with acute or convalescent COVID-19. V gene TRBV6-1 combines with J gene TRBJ2-1; perhaps TRBD1 as D (6 bases). The sample was peripheral blood. This chain's CDR3 is CASSEGGGSYNEQFF. For the CDR3, the DNA is TGTGCCAGCAGTGAAGGAGGGGGCTCCTACAATGAGCAGTTCTTC.